The present T cell receptor (beta chain) was sequenced within a study of CD8+ T cells in alopecia areata. The overall study: For the treated group, dosing was oral tofacitinib at 5 to 10 mg twice daily.

The CDR3 is made up of 14 amino acids. Germline CDR1 and CDR2: SGHTA and FQGNSA. V was clipped by 4 bases and J by 1 base; unmatched bases: 2. As concerns this clone: As yet, its antigen is unknown.

Peripheral blood and lesional scalp punch biopsies came from alopecia areata patients. The study, taken as a whole, reports: Compared with mice, patients displayed less clear TCR sharing, possibly for HLA-related reasons.

RNA extraction was followed by reverse transcription into cDNA, which acted as the sequencing template. The method was immunoSEQ multiplex PCR; TCRdb's version includes in-frame clones alone and lacks a portion of them. The sample contains about 120,000 clones, around two fifths of which appear only once. J is TRBJ2-3 and V is TRBV7-2; 7 bases map to TRBD2. The clonotype was recovered from a human donor with alopecia areata. The sample consisted of CD4+ T cells sorted from blood. Written as DNA, the CDR3 is TGTGCCAGCAGCTGGGCGGGGGGCACAGATACGCAGTATTTT. Translation: CASSWAGGTDTQYF.